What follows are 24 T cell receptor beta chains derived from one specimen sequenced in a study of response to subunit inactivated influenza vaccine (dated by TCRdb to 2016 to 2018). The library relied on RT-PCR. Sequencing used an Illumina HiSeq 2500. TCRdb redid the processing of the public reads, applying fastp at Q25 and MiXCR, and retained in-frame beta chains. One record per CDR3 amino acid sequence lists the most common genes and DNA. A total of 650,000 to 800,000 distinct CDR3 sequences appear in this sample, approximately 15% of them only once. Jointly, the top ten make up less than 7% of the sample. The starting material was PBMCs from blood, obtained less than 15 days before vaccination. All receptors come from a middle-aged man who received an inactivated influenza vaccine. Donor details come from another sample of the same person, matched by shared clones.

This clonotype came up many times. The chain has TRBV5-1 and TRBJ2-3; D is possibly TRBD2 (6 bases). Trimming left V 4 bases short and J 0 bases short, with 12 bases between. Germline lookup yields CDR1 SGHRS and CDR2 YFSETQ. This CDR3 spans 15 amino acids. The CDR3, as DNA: TGCGCCAGCAGCCTGGGGGGACGAAGCACAGATACGCAGTATTTT. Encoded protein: CASSLGGRSTDTQYF.

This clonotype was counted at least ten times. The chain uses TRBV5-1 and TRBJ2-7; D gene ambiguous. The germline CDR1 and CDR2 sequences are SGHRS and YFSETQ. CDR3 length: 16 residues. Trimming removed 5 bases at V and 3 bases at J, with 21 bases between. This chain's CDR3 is CASSLQRAPGYYEQYF. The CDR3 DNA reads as TGCGCCAGCAGTCTCCAACGGGCCCCCGGATACTACGAGCAGTACTTC.

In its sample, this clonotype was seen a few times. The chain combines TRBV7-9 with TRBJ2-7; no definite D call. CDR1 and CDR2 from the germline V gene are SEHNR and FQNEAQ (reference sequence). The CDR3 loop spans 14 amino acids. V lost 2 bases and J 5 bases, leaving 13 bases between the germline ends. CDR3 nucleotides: TGTGCCAGCAGCTTATATAATCGACGGGACGAGCAGTACTTC. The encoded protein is CASSLYNRRDEQYF.

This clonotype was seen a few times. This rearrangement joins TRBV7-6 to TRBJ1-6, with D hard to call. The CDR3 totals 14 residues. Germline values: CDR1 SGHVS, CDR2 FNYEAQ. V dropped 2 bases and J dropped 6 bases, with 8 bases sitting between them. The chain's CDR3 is CASSLSGVNSPLHF. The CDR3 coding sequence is TGTGCCAGCAGCTTAAGTGGAGTTAATTCACCCCTCCACTTT.

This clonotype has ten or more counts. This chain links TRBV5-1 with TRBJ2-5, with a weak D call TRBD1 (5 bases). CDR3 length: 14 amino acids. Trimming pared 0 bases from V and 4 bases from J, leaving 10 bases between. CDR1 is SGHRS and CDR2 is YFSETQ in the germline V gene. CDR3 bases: TGCGCCAGCAGCTTGGTTGGACACGGAGAGACCCAGTACTTC. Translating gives CASSLVGHGETQYF.

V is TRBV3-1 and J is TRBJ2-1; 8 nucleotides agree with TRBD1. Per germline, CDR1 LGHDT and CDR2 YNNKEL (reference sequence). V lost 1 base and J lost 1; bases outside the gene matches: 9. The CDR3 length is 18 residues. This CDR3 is CASSQGTGRLRSYNEQFF. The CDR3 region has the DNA TGTGCCAGCAGCCAAGGGACAGGGCGGCTAAGGTCCTACAATGAGCAGTTCTTC.

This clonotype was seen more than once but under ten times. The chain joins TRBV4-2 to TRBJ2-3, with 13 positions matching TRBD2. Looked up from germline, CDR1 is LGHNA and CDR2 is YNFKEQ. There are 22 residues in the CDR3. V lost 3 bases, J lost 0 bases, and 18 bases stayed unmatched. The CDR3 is CASSQPRWDVPGLAGSTDTQYF. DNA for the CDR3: TGTGCCAGCAGCCAGCCTCGTTGGGACGTACCGGGACTAGCGGGGAGCACAGATACGCAGTATTTT.

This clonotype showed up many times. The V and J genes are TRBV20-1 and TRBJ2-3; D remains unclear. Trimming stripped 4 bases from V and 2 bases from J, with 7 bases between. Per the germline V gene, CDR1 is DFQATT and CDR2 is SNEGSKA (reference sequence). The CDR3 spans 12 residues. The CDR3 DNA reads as TGCAGTGCTATGGACGACACAGATACGCAGTATTTT. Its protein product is CSAMDDTDTQYF.

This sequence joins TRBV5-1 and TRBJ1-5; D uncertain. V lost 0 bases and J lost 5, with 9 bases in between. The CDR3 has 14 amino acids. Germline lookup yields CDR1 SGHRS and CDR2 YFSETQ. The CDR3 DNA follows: TGCGCCAGCAGCTTGGCCTCCGGTGATCAGCCCCAGCATTTT. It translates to CASSLASGDQPQHF. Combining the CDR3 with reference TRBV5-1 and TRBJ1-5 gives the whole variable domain KAGVTQTPRYLIKTRGQQVTLSCSPISGHRSVSWYQQTPGQGLQFLFEYFSETQRNKGNFPGRFSGRQFSNSRSEMNVSTLELGDSALYLCASSLASGDQPQHFGDGTRLSIL.

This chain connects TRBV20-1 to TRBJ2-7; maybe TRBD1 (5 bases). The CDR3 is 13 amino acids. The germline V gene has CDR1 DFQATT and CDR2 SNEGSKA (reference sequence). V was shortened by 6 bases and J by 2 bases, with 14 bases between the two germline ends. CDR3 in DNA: TGCAGTGCCCGCGAAGGGGCCACCTACGAGCAGTACTTC. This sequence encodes CSAREGATYEQYF.

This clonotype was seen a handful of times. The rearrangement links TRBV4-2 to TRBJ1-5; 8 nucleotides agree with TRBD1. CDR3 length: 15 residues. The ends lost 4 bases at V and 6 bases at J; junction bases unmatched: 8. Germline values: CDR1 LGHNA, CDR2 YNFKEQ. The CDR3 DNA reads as TGTGCCAGCAGCCCGGACAGGGAGATCGGTCAGCCCCAGCATTTT. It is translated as CASSPDREIGQPQHF.

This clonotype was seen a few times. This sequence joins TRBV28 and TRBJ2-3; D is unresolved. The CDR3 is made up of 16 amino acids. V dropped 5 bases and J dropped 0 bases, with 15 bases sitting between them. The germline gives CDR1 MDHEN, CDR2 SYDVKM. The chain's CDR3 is CASSPSGIPSTDTQYF. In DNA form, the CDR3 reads TGTGCCAGCAGTCCGTCAGGAATTCCTAGCACAGATACGCAGTATTTT. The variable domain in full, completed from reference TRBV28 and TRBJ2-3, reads DVKVTQSSRYLVKRTGEKVFLECVQDMDHENMFWYRQDPGLGLRLIYFSYDVKMKEKGDIPEGYSVSREKKERFSLILESASTNQTSMYLCASSPSGIPSTDTQYFGPGTRLTVL.

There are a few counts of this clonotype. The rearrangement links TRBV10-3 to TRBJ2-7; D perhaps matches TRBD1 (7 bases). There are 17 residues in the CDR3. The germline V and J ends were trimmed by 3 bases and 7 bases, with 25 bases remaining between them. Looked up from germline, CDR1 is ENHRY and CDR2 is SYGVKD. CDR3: CAISDRGTQGPLLEQYF. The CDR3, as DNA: TGTGCCATCAGTGATCGGGGGACACAGGGGCCCCTTCTAGAGCAGTACTTC.

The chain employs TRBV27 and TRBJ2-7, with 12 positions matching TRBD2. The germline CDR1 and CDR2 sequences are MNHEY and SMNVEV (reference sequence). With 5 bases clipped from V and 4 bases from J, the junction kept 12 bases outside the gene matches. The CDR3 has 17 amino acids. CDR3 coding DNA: TGTGCCAGCAGTCTCTTGTCGACTAGCGGGAGTTTATACGAGCAGTACTTC. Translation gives CASSLLSTSGSLYEQYF.

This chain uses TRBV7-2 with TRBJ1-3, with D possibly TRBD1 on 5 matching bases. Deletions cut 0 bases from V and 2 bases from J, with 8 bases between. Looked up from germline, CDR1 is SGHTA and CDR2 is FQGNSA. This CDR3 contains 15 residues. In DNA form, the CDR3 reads TGTGCCAGCAGCTTAGCACAGGCTACTGGAAACACCATATATTTT. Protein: CASSLAQATGNTIYF.

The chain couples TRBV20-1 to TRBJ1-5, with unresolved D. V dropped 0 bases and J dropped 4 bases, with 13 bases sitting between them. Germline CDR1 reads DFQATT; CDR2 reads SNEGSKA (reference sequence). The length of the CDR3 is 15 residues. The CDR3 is CSARDNVYRNQPQHF. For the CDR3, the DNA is TGCAGTGCTAGAGATAACGTGTATAGAAATCAGCCCCAGCATTTT.

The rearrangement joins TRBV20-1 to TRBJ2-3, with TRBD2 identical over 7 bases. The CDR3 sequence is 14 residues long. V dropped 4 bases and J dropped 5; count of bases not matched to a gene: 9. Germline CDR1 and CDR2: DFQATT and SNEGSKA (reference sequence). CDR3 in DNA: TGCAGTGCTACAGAGTTTGGGGGGGAAGATACGCAGTATTTT. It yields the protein CSATEFGGEDTQYF.

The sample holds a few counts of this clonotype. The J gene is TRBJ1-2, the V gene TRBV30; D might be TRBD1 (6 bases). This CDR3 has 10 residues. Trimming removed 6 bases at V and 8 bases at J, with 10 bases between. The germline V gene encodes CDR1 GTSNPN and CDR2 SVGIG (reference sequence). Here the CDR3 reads CACGTTGYTF. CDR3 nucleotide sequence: TGTGCCTGCGGGACAACGGGCTACACCTTC.

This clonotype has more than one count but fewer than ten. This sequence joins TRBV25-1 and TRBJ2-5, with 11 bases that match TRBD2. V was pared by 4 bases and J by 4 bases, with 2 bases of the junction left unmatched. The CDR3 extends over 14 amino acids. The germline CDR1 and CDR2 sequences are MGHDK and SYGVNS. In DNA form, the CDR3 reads TGTGCCAGCAGTGTAGGACTAGCGGGAGAGACCCAGTACTTC. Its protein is CASSVGLAGETQYF.

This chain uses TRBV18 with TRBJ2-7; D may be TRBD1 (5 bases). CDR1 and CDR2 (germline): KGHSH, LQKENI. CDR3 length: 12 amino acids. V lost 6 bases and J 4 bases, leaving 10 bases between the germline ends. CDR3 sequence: CASSDKGYEQYF. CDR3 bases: TGTGCCAGCTCGGATAAGGGGTACGAGCAGTACTTC.

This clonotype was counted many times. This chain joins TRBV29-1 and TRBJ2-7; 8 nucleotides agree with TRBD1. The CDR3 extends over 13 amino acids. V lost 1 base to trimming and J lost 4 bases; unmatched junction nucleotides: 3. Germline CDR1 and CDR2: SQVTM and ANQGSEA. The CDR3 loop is CSVEGQGNYEQYF. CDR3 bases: TGCAGCGTTGAAGGACAGGGGAATTACGAGCAGTACTTC.

The CDR3 loop is CSAISGAAYEQYF. CDR3 bases: TGCAGTGCTATAAGCGGGGCGGCCTACGAGCAGTACTTC. The V call is TRBV20-1, the J call TRBJ2-7, with 7 bases matching TRBD2. The germline CDR1 and CDR2 sequences are DFQATT and SNEGSKA (reference sequence). Trimming took 4 bases from V and 2 from J; bases not matched to a gene: 5. The CDR3 totals 13 residues.

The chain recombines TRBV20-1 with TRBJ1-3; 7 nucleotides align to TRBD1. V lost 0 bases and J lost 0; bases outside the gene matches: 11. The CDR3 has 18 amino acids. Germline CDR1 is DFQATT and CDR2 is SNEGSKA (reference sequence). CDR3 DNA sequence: TGCAGTGCTAGAGAGAACAGGGGCCCTTACTACTCTGGAAACACCATATATTTT. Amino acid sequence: CSARENRGPYYSGNTIYF.

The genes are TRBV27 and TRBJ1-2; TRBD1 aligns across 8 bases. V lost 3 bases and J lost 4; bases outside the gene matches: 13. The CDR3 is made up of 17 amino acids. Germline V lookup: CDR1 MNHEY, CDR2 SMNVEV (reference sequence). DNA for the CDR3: TGTGCCAGCAGTTTTATTGGGACGCAGGGGGCGCCCTATGGCTACACCTTC. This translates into CASSFIGTQGAPYGYTF.